A selection of T cell receptor beta chains follows, all from one sample in a study of blood T cells in healthy people across ages. TCRdb ran MiXCR on the 5' RACE reads and lists one entry per CDR3 protein. The sample yields roughly 900,000 distinct CDR3 sequences, roughly 43% seen once. Specimen: blood. These receptor sequences come from a man younger than 45 in good health. Both conserved end residues are trimmed from each CDR3. The order of the fields is V gene, CDR3 protein.

V: TRBV20-1
CDR3: SARDRNDLAKNIQY

V: TRBV5-1
CDR3: ASSAETYEQY

V: TRBV7-2
CDR3: ASSLVRSSYNEQF

V: TRBV24-1
CDR3: ATSERDTQY

V: TRBV28
CDR3: ASSLLGAETQY

V: TRBV5-1
CDR3: ASRRAGTSGTDTQY

V: TRBV12-3/TRBV12-4
CDR3: ASSLGLGGYGYT

V: TRBV7-6
CDR3: ASSLLTGSSSSTDTQY

V: TRBV10-2
CDR3: ASSAVDEQY

V: TRBV5-1
CDR3: ASSWGGASGYT

V: TRBV20-1
CDR3: SAGQPIEQY

V: TRBV11-2
CDR3: ASSLSSGNEQF

V: TRBV3-1
CDR3: ASSVRGGRDTQY

V: TRBV4-1
CDR3: ASSQDIGVAGLNTQY

V: TRBV29-1
CDR3: SVRKRGEPSTDTQY

V: TRBV7-9
CDR3: ASSLKQRMGNEQY

V: TRBV20-1
CDR3: SARLAGRTDTQY

V: TRBV18
CDR3: ASSRTGVITEAF

V: TRBV12-3/TRBV12-4
CDR3: ASSLGTVRGGTEAF

V: TRBV5-1
CDR3: ASSLTQLGAEAF

V: TRBV5-1
CDR3: ASSLEGGHLYEQY

V: TRBV11-2
CDR3: ASSLAATGTDGYT

V: TRBV7-9
CDR3: ASSLTTGGNEQF

V: TRBV6-6
CDR3: ASTGGGDSRWETQY

V: TRBV6-6
CDR3: ASSYEGDYGYT

V: TRBV9
CDR3: ASSVGSTAYGYT

V: TRBV6-1
CDR3: ASRGGQEADTQY

V: TRBV7-2
CDR3: ASSLDWGSYEQY

V: TRBV7-2
CDR3: ASSLVFRDRVF

V: TRBV5-1
CDR3: ASCREVIDEQF

V: TRBV20-1
CDR3: SATGVVPQETQY

V: TRBV3-1
CDR3: ASSQGTGGNTEAF

V: TRBV30
CDR3: AWSVKRGGASTDTQY

V: TRBV9
CDR3: ASSVEASGIEQF

V: TRBV16
CDR3: ASSQSGTSDTQY

V: TRBV18
CDR3: ASSPPTRASSYNEQF

V: TRBV20-1
CDR3: SAYKDGSYEQY

V: TRBV5-6
CDR3: ASSLQGGVGQPQH

V: TRBV28
CDR3: ASRPGLAFHEQY

V: TRBV5-1
CDR3: ASSLAAQVSTEAF

V: TRBV7-7
CDR3: ASSLKVNRPFQETQY